These 10 T cell receptor beta chains share one sample of origin, sequenced in a study of human T cells and chemical hapten exposure. TCRdb re-called the RACE reads with MiXCR, one entry per CDR3 protein. The sample carries roughly 130,000 distinct CDR3 sequences, approximately 9.5% recorded once. Described time point: healthy volunteer bleed at 2 weeks. Total RNA was isolated from whole blood that had not been fractionated. Sequenced input: whole blood. These receptors were taken from a male donor in good health. Some clones in this sample may be carry-over from other donors' samples.

V and J are TRBV5-3 and TRBJ1-5; D call uncertain. TRBV5-3 qualifies as an ORF whose function is uncertain. The V end lost 0 bases, the J end lost 4 bases, and 5 bases lay between the germline ends. The CDR3 runs 13 residues. The CDR3 bases are TGTGCCAGAAGCTTGGAGGGAAATCAGCCCCAGCATTTT. Protein: CARSLEGNQPQHF.

This clonotype was observed at least ten times. The gene calls are TRBV12-3 or TRBV12-4 and TRBJ2-3; TRBD2 agrees at 12 bases. This CDR3 is 16 amino acids long. Germline trimming cut 3 bases from V and 4 bases from J; bases unmatched to any gene: 5. As DNA, the CDR3 is TGTGCCAGCAGTTTTGGTCTAGCGGGGGGGTCAGATACGCAGTATTTT. Protein: CASSFGLAGGSDTQYF.

The rearrangement uses TRBV29-1 and TRBJ2-1, with 10 nucleotides matching TRBD2. J was trimmed by 0 bases and V by 7 bases; bases with no gene match: 24. CDR3 length: 21 residues. Germline values: CDR1 SQVTM, CDR2 ANQGSEA. The CDR3 coding sequence is TGCAGCGCGAGTCCGGGACAGGCAACTAGCGGGACCTTTTTCTCCTACAATGAGCAGTTCTTC. It is translated as CSASPGQATSGTFFSYNEQFF.

This clonotype was seen only a few times. The chain carries TRBV7-2 and TRBJ1-1, with TRBD1 as a possible D gene (5 bases). This CDR3 region has 14 residues. The germline gives CDR1 SGHTA, CDR2 FQGNSA. Trimming left V 1 base short and J 5 bases short, with 11 bases between. CDR3 DNA: TGTGCCAGCAGCTTAGGAGGGGAGGGGACTGAAGCTTTCTTT. Translation: CASSLGGEGTEAFF.

The table lists this clonotype with a few counts. The genes are TRBV9 and TRBJ1-2; maybe TRBD1 (6 bases). Germline CDR1 is SGDLS and CDR2 is YYNGEE. Deletions cut 0 bases from V and 7 bases from J, with 19 bases between. The CDR3 has 16 amino acids. The CDR3 DNA is TGTGCCAGCAGCGTAGCTGTAATAGGGGGGCGCGGTGGCTACACCTTC. Its translation is CASSVAVIGGRGGYTF.

This clonotype was counted only a few times. V and J are TRBV7-2 and TRBJ1-5, with D maybe TRBD1 (6 bases). The V gene's germline CDR1 is SGHTA and CDR2 FQGNSA. V was trimmed by 2 bases and J by 6 bases, leaving 11 bases between them. The CDR3 is made up of 14 amino acids. The DNA for the CDR3 is TGTGCCAGCAGCTTAAATACAGGGCTTCAGCCCCAGCATTTT. Translation: CASSLNTGLQPQHF. Drawing the rest from reference TRBV7-2 and TRBJ1-5, the complete variable domain is GAGVSQSPSNKVTEKGKDVELRCDPISGHTALYWYRQSLGQGLEFLIYFQGNSAPDKSGLPSDRFSAERTGGSVSTLTIQRTQQEDSAVYLCASSLNTGLQPQHFGDGTRLSIL.

The chain combines TRBV3-1 with TRBJ2-1, with D possibly being TRBD1 (6 bases). CDR1 LGHDT and CDR2 YNNKEL come from the germline V gene (reference sequence). The CDR3 is 15 amino acids. Trimming left V 4 bases short and J 2 bases short, with 12 bases between. CDR3 sequence (DNA): TGTGCCAGCAGCCGACAGGCTACGGCCTACAATGAGCAGTTCTTC. It translates to CASSRQATAYNEQFF.

This clonotype was found a few times. The chain employs TRBV9 and TRBJ1-1, with D perhaps TRBD1 (5 bases). Germline values: CDR1 SGDLS, CDR2 YYNGEE. CDR3 size: 16 residues. Trimming took 2 bases from V and 4 from J, leaving 18 bases between them. The CDR3 reads CASSVQFNRGSTEAFF. In DNA form, the CDR3 reads TGTGCCAGCAGCGTCCAATTTAATCGGGGGAGCACTGAAGCTTTCTTT.

This rearrangement joins TRBV7-2 to TRBJ2-7, with 10 bases that match TRBD2. After removal of 1 base from V and 4 bases from J, the junction contained 4 bases not matched to a gene. This CDR3 has 15 amino acids. CDR1 is SGHTA, CDR2 FQGNSA, per germline. The CDR3 region is CASSLVAGGKYEQYF. As DNA, the CDR3 is TGTGCCAGCAGCTTAGTAGCGGGGGGAAAGTACGAGCAGTACTTC.

A word on this clonotype: Its ends do not fully match the called genes, so a read error is possible. The gene calls are TRBV20-1 and TRBJ2-1; 9 nucleotides line up with TRBD2. The germline CDR1 and CDR2 sequences are DFQATT and SNEGSKA (reference sequence). The CDR3 sequence is 15 residues long. In DNA form, the CDR3 reads TGCGGTGCTAGAGTGTTAGCGGGAGAACTCTATGAGCAGTTCTTC. It translates to CGARVLAGELYEQFF.